This T cell receptor beta chain is from a study of CD8+ T cells in alopecia areata (dated by TCRdb to 2016 to 2019). About the study as a whole: The treated patients, all with moderate-to-severe alopecia areata, were enrolled in an open-label pilot trial of oral tofacitinib given at 5 to 10 mg twice daily. Biopsies were taken from tofacitinib-treated patients at baseline and again at 4 and 24 weeks into treatment, and several of those patients also had a later scalp biopsy. Patients stayed on tofacitinib for 6 to 18 months and then had 6 months of follow-up off drug so that delayed response and recurrence could be assessed. RNA was extracted with the PAXgene miRNA kit for fixed scalp, the miRNeasy kit for PBMCs, and the RNeasy kit for mouse skin. On the human side, TCRbeta sequencing was run on scalp tissue and on sorted CD4+ and CD8+ peripheral blood T cells from healthy controls and from alopecia areata patients with either patchy or totalis/universalis disease. To study T cell clonal expansion in alopecia areata, the researchers applied high-throughput TCRbeta sequencing to both the C3H/HeJ mouse model and human patients. The SALT score, which quantifies the percentage of affected scalp surface area, was used to measure disease severity in treated patients. Clonality in the scalp was compared among normal scalp (n=4), patchy alopecia areata scalp (n=8), and alopecia totalis/universalis scalp (n=8). immunoSEQ multiplex PCR using 35 Vbeta forward primers and 13 Jbeta reverse primers was used to amplify TCRbeta CDR3 regions.

The time point label for this specimen denotes: 4 weeks on oral tofacitinib. The treatment or condition tag for this specimen amounts to: oral pan-JAK inhibitor, 5-10 mg twice daily. Peripheral blood and lesional scalp punch biopsies were obtained from patients with alopecia areata. After PBMCs were isolated by density centrifugation and stained for CD3, CD4 and CD8, a FACSAria was used to sort CD4+ and CD8+ T cells. Broader findings and caveats from the paper: Scalp clonality and the number of expanded CD8+ clones among the top 100 scalp clones were significantly decreased by tofacitinib. The treated cohort was small, with a single nonresponder, so links between baseline CD8+ expansion and response need larger studies. During tofacitinib treatment, many expanded lesional clones remained in scalp and blood, and this persistence may partly explain relapse after treatment is stopped. Resident alphabeta T cells in normal human skin are also sequenced, complicating scalp TCR repertoire analysis, unlike mouse skin dominated by gammadelta T cells. Shared TCR sequences between patients were less evident than in mice, which may be partly attributable to HLA diversity in the patient population. Compared with normal scalp, lesional scalp had higher clonality and more expanded CD8+ clones, particularly in alopecia totalis/universalis, a pattern that suggests antigenic drive.

Only a few counts were recorded for this clone. The antigen it recognizes is unknown. There are no base qualities to consult, and no much larger clone falls within one base. Library preparation employed the immunoSEQ multiplex PCR assay. RNA was extracted from all samples and reverse transcribed into cDNA, which served as template for TCR sequencing. SuperScript III was used for first-strand cDNA synthesis, primed with a 2:1 mix of oligo-dT and random hexamers. A synthetic immune receptor repertoire was used to measure amplification bias, and any remaining bias was corrected computationally. The study's own analysis went as follows. Raw reads were preprocessed to remove errors, and CDR3 was defined by IMGT conventions from the conserved cysteine to phenylalanine. Clonality was computed as 1 minus the Shannon entropy, with the entropy normalized by log2 of the number of productive unique TCRs. Whether scalp clones were CD4 or CD8 was inferred by matching scalp TCRbeta sequences against CD4 and CD8 repertoires sorted from blood. In its TCRdb copy, this immuneACCESS table keeps in-frame sequences only and misses some clones. Where compared with another copy, unresolved V genes explain less than half of these, and the others have no known cause. Clonal size and the V and J genes are those of that table, whereas D and trimming came from the DNA. The table for this sample lists over 95,000 clones; 50% to 75% of them were counted only once. Together, the top ten hold about 16% of the sample.

This clonotype originated in a human donor with alopecia areata. Sequencing used CD8+ T cells sorted from blood, obtained at week 4, from a patient treated with tofacitinib.

The nucleotide sequence reads as follows: TGTGCCAGCAGCCATTTGGCGGGAGGTCTCAATGAGCAGTTCTTC. Its translation is CASSHLAGGLNEQFF. The chain is encoded by TRBV14 joined to TRBJ2-1, and TRBD2 aligns with 8 junction nucleotides. CDR1 and CDR2, per the germline V gene, are SGHDN and FVKESK. From the cysteine through the phenylalanine, the CDR3 covers 15 amino acids. Here the CDR3 DNA is all that survives: 45 bases in frame from base 1. V is pruned by 3 bases and J by 6 bases, leaving 7 bases of the junction without a gene match.